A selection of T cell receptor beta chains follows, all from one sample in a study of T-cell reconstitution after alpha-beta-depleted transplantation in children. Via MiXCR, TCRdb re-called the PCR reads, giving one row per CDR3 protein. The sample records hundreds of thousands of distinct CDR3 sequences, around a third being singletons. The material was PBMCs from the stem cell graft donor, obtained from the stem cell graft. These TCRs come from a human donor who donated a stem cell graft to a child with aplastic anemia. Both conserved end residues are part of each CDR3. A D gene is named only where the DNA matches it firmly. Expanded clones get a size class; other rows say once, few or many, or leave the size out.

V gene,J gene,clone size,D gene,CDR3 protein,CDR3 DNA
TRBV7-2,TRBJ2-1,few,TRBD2,CASSLPPSGRAYYSYNEQFF,TGTGCCAGCAGCTTACCGCCTAGCGGGAGGGCTTACTACTCCTACAATGAGCAGTTCTTC
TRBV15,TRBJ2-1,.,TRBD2,CATRTNSGGSYNEQFF,TGTGCCACCAGGACCAATAGCGGGGGGTCCTACAATGAGCAGTTCTTC
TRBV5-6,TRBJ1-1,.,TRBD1,CASSRDSSPEALF,TGTGCCAGCAGCAGGGACAGTTCCCCAGAAGCTTTGTTT
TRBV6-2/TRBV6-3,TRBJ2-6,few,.,CASSYSQYSGANVLTF,TGTGCCAGCAGTTATTCCCAATACTCTGGGGCCAACGTCCTGACTTTC
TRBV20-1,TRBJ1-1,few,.,CSAEGDNTEAFF,TGCAGTGCTGAGGGGGATAACACTGAAGCTTTCTTT
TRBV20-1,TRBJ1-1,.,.,CSATGTEAFF,TGCAGTGCCACCGGCACTGAAGCTTTCTTT
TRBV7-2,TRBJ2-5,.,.,CASSLSGGEETQYF,TGTGCCAGCAGCTTATCGGGGGGCGAAGAGACCCAGTACTTC
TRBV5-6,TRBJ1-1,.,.,CASSSMITEAFF,TGTGCCAGCAGCTCCATGATTACTGAAGCTTTCTTT
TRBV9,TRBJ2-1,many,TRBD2,CASSAASGSINEQFF,TGTGCCAGCAGCGCGGCTAGCGGGAGCATCAATGAGCAGTTCTTC
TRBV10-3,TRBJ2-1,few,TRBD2,CAISRGLAGQSGEQFF,TGTGCCATCAGCCGGGGACTAGCGGGACAAAGTGGTGAGCAGTTCTTC
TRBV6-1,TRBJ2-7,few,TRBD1,CASSAGQAPYEQYF,TGTGCCAGCAGTGCGGGACAGGCCCCCTACGAGCAGTACTTC
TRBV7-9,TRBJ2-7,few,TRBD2,CASSRLAGVSEQYF,TGTGCCAGCAGCCGACTAGCGGGAGTCTCCGAGCAGTACTTC
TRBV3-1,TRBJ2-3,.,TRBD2,CASSPSGSFLDTQYF,TGTGCCAGCAGCCCTAGCGGGAGCTTCCTTGATACGCAGTATTTT
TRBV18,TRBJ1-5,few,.,CASSPRAGENQPQHF,TGTGCCAGCTCACCGAGGGCAGGGGAAAATCAGCCCCAGCATTTT
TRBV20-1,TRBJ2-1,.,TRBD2,CSARRAGEYNEQFF,TGCAGTGCTAGGCGGGCGGGAGAATACAATGAGCAGTTCTTC
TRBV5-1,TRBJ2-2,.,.,CASSLDISRIPGELFF,TGCGCCAGCAGCTTGGACATTTCGAGGATACCCGGGGAGCTGTTTTTT
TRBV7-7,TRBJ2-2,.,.,CASSLDLKAGELFF,TGTGCCAGCAGCTTAGACCTAAAAGCCGGGGAGCTGTTTTTT
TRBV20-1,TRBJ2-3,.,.,CSAMTVSSTDTQYF,TGCAGTGCTATGACCGTGTCTAGCACAGATACGCAGTATTTT
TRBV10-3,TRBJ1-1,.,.,CAITGSGGLTEAFF,TGTGCCATCACCGGAAGCGGGGGACTCACTGAAGCTTTCTTT
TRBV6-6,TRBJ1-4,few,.,CASLKSNEKLFF,TGTGCCAGCTTGAAGAGTAATGAAAAACTGTTTTTT
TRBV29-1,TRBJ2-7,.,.,CSVGNNYEQYF,TGCAGCGTTGGAAACAACTACGAGCAGTACTTC
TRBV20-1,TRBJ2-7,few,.,CSALYTSYEQYF,TGCAGTGCGCTTTATACGTCCTACGAGCAGTACTTC
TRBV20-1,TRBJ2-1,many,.,CSAPDYNEQFF,TGCAGTGCTCCGGACTACAATGAGCAGTTCTTC
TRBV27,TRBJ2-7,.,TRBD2,CASSTIRTSGSYEQYF,TGTGCCAGCAGTACAATCCGGACTAGCGGGAGTTACGAGCAGTACTTC
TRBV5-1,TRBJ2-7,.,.,CASSLEGRSSYEQYF,TGCGCCAGCAGCTTGGAAGGGCGGAGCTCCTACGAGCAGTACTTC
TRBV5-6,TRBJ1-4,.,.,CASSYGEKLFF,TGTGCCAGCAGCTATGGTGAAAAACTGTTTTTT
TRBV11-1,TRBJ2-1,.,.,CASSGGAGGYNEQFF,TGTGCCAGCAGTGGCGGGGCAGGGGGCTACAATGAGCAGTTCTTC
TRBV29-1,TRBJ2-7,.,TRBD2,CSAIEPGTSGSPVWEQYF,TGCAGCGCTATTGAACCCGGGACTAGCGGGAGTCCGGTGTGGGAGCAGTACTTC
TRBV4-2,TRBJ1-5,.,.,CASSPYGRQDDQPQHF,TGTGCCAGCAGCCCGTACGGACGGCAGGACGATCAGCCCCAGCATTTT
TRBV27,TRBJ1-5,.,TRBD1,CASDQGARDQPQHF,TGTGCCAGCGACCAGGGGGCGAGGGATCAGCCCCAGCATTTT
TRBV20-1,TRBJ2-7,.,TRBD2,CSAARTSGSYEQYF,TGCAGTGCTGCTAGGACTAGCGGGAGTTACGAGCAGTACTTC
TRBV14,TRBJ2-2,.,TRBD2,CASSQRLAANTGELFF,TGTGCCAGCAGCCAGAGACTAGCAGCGAACACCGGGGAGCTGTTTTTT
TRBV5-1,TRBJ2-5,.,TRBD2,CASSPISAGGETLHF,TGCGCCAGCAGCCCTATCTCAGCGGGAGGAGAGACCCTCCACTTC
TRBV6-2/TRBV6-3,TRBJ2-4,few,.,CASSLRDSLAKNIQYF,TGTGCCAGCAGCCTCCGGGACTCCTTAGCCAAAAACATTCAGTACTTC
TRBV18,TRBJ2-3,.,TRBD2,CASSPPQLAVSTDTQYF,TGTGCCAGCTCACCACCACAACTAGCGGTCAGCACAGATACGCAGTATTTT
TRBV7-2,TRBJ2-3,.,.,CASSFGGGTDTQYF,TGTGCCAGCAGCTTCGGTGGAGGCACAGATACGCAGTATTTT
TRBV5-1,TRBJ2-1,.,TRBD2,CASSLVRTSGNVYNEQFF,TGCGCCAGCAGCTTGGTCCGGACTAGCGGGAATGTCTACAATGAGCAGTTCTTC
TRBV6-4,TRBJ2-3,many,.,CASSDGGLSDTQYF,TGTGCCAGCAGTGACGGGGGACTCTCAGATACGCAGTATTTT
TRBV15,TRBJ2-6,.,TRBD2,CATSRGGTSGRPGANVLTF,TGTGCCACCAGCAGAGGGGGGACTAGCGGGAGACCTGGGGCCAACGTCCTGACTTTC
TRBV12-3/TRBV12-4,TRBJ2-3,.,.,CASSSSRGTQYF,TGTGCCAGCAGTTCCTCCCGGGGTACGCAGTATTTT
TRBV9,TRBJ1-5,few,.,CASSSDTGQPQHF,TGTGCCAGCAGCTCCGACACAGGGCAGCCCCAGCATTTT
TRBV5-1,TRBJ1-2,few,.,CASNPGAANYGYTF,TGCGCCAGCAATCCGGGGGCTGCTAACTATGGCTACACCTTC
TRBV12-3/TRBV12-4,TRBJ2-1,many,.,CASSLVGDYNEQFF,TGTGCCAGCAGTTTAGTTGGCGATTACAATGAGCAGTTCTTC
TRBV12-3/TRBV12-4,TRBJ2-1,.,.,CASSSGNSYNEQFF,TGTGCCAGCAGTTCAGGGAACTCCTACAATGAGCAGTTCTTC
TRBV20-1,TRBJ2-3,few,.,CSARYSGGTDTQYF,TGCAGTGCTAGGTATTCCGGGGGCACAGATACGCAGTATTTT
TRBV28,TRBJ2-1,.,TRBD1,CASSQTPADRVYNEQFF,TGTGCCAGCAGTCAAACCCCGGCGGACAGGGTTTACAATGAGCAGTTCTTC
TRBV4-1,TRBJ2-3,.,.,CASSPDWGLRGRGTDTQYF,TGCGCCAGCAGCCCCGATTGGGGTTTACGCGGTAGGGGCACAGATACGCAGTATTTT
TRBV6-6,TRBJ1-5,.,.,CASSYDPLKPQHF,TGTGCCAGCAGTTACGACCCTCTGAAGCCCCAGCATTTT
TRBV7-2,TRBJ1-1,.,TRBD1,CASSSQGAGEAFF,TGTGCCAGCAGCTCACAGGGGGCCGGGGAAGCTTTCTTT
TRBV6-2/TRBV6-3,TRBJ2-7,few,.,CASRDNPRYEQYF,TGTGCCAGCCGGGACAATCCTCGGTACGAGCAGTACTTC
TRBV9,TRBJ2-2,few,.,CASSFHGTVGTTGELFF,TGTGCCAGCAGCTTTCATGGAACAGTTGGGACCACCGGGGAGCTGTTTTTT
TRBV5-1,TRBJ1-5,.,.,CASSSDGQRNQPQHF,TGCGCCAGCAGCTCGGACGGTCAACGTAATCAGCCCCAGCATTTT
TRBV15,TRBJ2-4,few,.,CATSRVSMRQAAKNIQYF,TGTGCCACCAGCAGAGTATCAATGAGACAAGCAGCCAAAAACATTCAGTACTTC
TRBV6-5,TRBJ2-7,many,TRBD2,CASSFTFSSGNSYEQYF,TGTGCCAGCAGTTTCACCTTTAGCAGCGGGAATTCCTACGAGCAGTACTTC
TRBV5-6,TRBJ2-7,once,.,CASSLWFKTYEQYF,TGTGCCAGCAGCTTGTGGTTCAAGACCTACGAGCAGTACTTC